Following are 11 T cell receptor beta chains from one sample sequenced in a study of radiotherapy plus CTLA-4 blockade in lung cancer. Sequencing used immunoSEQ multiplex PCR; TCRdb keeps in-frame clones, though not all of them. In the table there are 90,000 to 100,000 clones, roughly 74% of which are singletons. The input for sequencing was peripheral blood, taken from a patient treated with radiotherapy plus ipilimumab. Receptors originate from a human donor with non-small cell lung cancer who had a partial response to radiotherapy plus ipilimumab. Some clones in this sample may be carry-over from other donors' samples.

J is TRBJ2-1 and V is TRBV5-1; D call uncertain. Germline V gene data show CDR1 as SGHRS and CDR2 as YFSETQ. The germline V and J ends were trimmed by 0 bases and 0 bases, with 10 bases remaining between them. The CDR3 length is 16 residues. CDR3 sequence (DNA): TGCGCCAGCAGCTTGGAGATTCCTAGCTCCTACAATGAGCAGTTCTTC. This codes for CASSLEIPSSYNEQFF.

The J gene is TRBJ2-2, the V gene TRBV11-2; 8 bases match TRBD2. Unmatched junction bases numbered 20, after V lost 8 bases and J lost 3 bases. This CDR3 comprises 19 residues. CDR1 and CDR2 (germline): SGHAT, FQNNGV. In DNA, the CDR3 is TGTGCCAGCCCCTTTCGTTTAAGCGGGAGACATCGGGACACCGGGGAGCTGTTTTTT. It is translated as CASPFRLSGRHRDTGELFF.

Written as DNA, the CDR3 is TGTGCCAGCAGTCCCCGGACAGGGCAAAGGGAGTACTTC. It specifies CASSPRTGQREYF. The J gene is TRBJ2-7, the V gene TRBV27, with 8 bases identical to TRBD1. Germline V gene lookup returns CDR1 MNHEY and CDR2 SMNVEV (reference sequence). This CDR3 is built from 13 residues. Trimming removed 5 bases from V and 11 bases from J; junction bases left unmatched: 11.

This clone has a count of ten or more. The rearrangement links TRBV6-1 to TRBJ1-2; D perhaps matches TRBD1 (6 bases). The CDR3 has 17 amino acids. Germline V gene sequence: CDR1 MNHNS, CDR2 SASEGT. Trimming stripped 3 bases from V and 0 bases from J, with 17 bases between. This chain's CDR3 is CASSDRGGGRTNYGYTF. CDR3 DNA: TGTGCCAGCAGTGACCGCGGCGGGGGCCGGACTAACTATGGCTACACCTTC.

The chain employs TRBV6-6 and TRBJ2-7, with unresolved D. V lost 7 bases and J lost 2, with 12 bases in between. The CDR3 sequence is 13 residues long. Per the germline V gene, CDR1 is MNHNY and CDR2 is SVGAGI (reference sequence). The chain's CDR3 is CASTPRSAYEQYF. DNA of the CDR3: TGTGCCAGCACCCCCCGATCGGCCTACGAGCAGTACTTC.

This clone was seen once. The J gene is TRBJ2-5, the V gene TRBV18; D ambiguous. CDR3 length: 13 amino acids. V was shortened by 3 bases and J by 3 bases, with 8 bases between the two germline ends. Germline lookup yields CDR1 KGHSH and CDR2 LQKENI. For the CDR3, the DNA is TGTGCCAGCTCACCTAACACTAAAGAGACCCAGTACTTC. Its protein product is CASSPNTKETQYF.

The V gene is TRBV5-1, the J gene TRBJ2-1; 10 bases are a match to TRBD2. V trimming: 6 bases; J trimming: 4 bases; junction bases outside the gene matches: 4. Germline CDR1 SGHRS, CDR2 YFSETQ. The CDR3 loop spans 14 amino acids. The CDR3 DNA reads TGCGCCAGCACCAGCGGGGGGGCTTACAATGAGCAGTTCTTC. Protein sequence: CASTSGGAYNEQFF.

This clone was counted many times. This chain joins TRBV19 and TRBJ1-3; a possible D gene is TRBD1 (6 bases). The CDR3 spans 14 residues. V lost 7 bases, J lost 1 base, and 11 bases lay in between. CDR1 LNHDA and CDR2 SQIVND come from the germline V gene (reference sequence). CDR3 DNA: TGTGCCAGTAACGACAGGACTTCTGGAAACACCATATATTTT. Its protein product is CASNDRTSGNTIYF.

This chain uses TRBV29-1 with TRBJ1-1, with D hard to call. The CDR3 totals 13 residues. V was pared by 2 bases and J by 5 bases, with 12 bases between. Germline loops: CDR1 SQVTM, CDR2 ANQGSEA. The CDR3 sequence is CSVELAGSTEAFF. CDR3 nucleotide sequence: TGCAGCGTTGAACTTGCGGGCTCGACTGAAGCTTTCTTT.

The table lists this clone with a count of one. The genes are TRBV19 and TRBJ1-2, with 7 bases matching TRBD1. This CDR3 has 16 residues. In germline, CDR1 is LNHDA, CDR2 SQIVND (reference sequence). Trimming took 3 bases from V and 2 from J; bases not matched to a gene: 9. DNA of the CDR3: TGTGCCAGTAGTATTGTGGGGGGACAGAACAACTATGGCTACACCTTC. Translation gives CASSIVGGQNNYGYTF.

V usage is TRBV19 and J usage is TRBJ1-5, with 7 nucleotides matching TRBD1. Germline V gene data show CDR1 as LNHDA and CDR2 as SQIVND (reference sequence). This CDR3 is 15 amino acids long. J was trimmed by 1 base and V by 7 bases; bases with no gene match: 7. The CDR3 bases are TGTGCCAGTACCCCGACAGGGAACAGCAATCAGCCCCAGCATTTT. The encoded protein is CASTPTGNSNQPQHF. Drawing the rest from reference TRBV19 and TRBJ1-5, the complete variable domain is DGGITQSPKYLFRKEGQNVTLSCEQNLNHDAMYWYRQDPGQGLRLIYYSQIVNDFQKGDIAEGYSVSREKKESFPLTVTSAQKNPTAFYLCASTPTGNSNQPQHFGDGTRLSIL.